This record covers a single TCR beta chain. Its antigen specificity is not known. No much larger clonotype is one base removed from it; base qualities were not supplied. The sample belongs to a study of cytomegalovirus exposure and HLA in healthy donors (dated by TCRdb to 2016 to 2017). Study-level background: An earlier analysis of some 500 of the donors reported more than 250 Gb of sequence data and some 120 million unique TCR beta sequences from roughly 200 million T cells. About 300 gigabases of sequencing data and around 85 million unique TCR sequences made up an early release that covered approximately 700 HLA-typed donors. Of the roughly 400 genotyped donors, approximately 83% fell in the genetic ancestry cluster associated with self-reported Caucasian donors. The study was designed to test whether signatures of past pathogen exposure could be identified by cataloging public T cell receptors. The study used immunosequencing to profile the T cell repertoires of hundreds of subjects and linked those repertoires to cytomegalovirus serostatus. Along with the roughly 670-subject first cohort, a separate validation cohort of over 90 different subjects was used. To predict cytomegalovirus infection status, the study combined high-throughput TCR immunosequencing, statistical association of individual TCRs with disease status, and machine learning. To study patterns of TCR occurrence, a later analysis re-analyzed previously published TCR beta repertoires from around 660 donors and added high-resolution HLA genotyping. Rather than using new phenotypic data, the later analysis identified candidate immune exposures from TCR beta sequences and from how often those sequences occurred across donors. In an earlier analysis of several hundred of the donors, high-throughput TCR beta sequencing was used to judge whether each TCR beta V gene segment behaved as functional or pseudogenic. Donor age, sex, ethnicity and CMV serostatus were collected together with the repertoire data. A later genetic analysis took genome-wide SNP genotypes for about 55% of the 666 donors and used that subset as a discovery cohort. All discovery cohort repertoires had been generated using a single sequencing platform. Both class I and class II loci were covered by HLA typing, at four-digit resolution. The number of typed donors differed by locus: about 620-640 for A, B, C, DRB1 and DQB1; 522 for DQA1; 606 for DPA1; and some 450 for DPB1. Several DR-DQ haplotypes were treated as single units for association and clustering because of strong linkage in the cohort. On average, approximately 250,000 unique TCR beta nucleotide sequences were sequenced per donor among 398 genotyped donors of the cohort, with roughly 18% of those sequences being non-productive.

CDR1 and CDR2 are drawn from the germline V gene (reference sequence): SEHNR, FQNEAQ. The junction carries 12 bases between V and J, which are trimmed by 3 bases and 6 bases respectively. The CDR3, cysteine through phenylalanine, is 13 amino acids long. The retained sequence is limited to the CDR3, 39 bases, with the frame set at the first base. Findings and caveats that apply to the study as a whole: Compared with the approximately 710-donor mean, donors in an Asian-associated ancestry cluster had fewer N-insertions in productive TCRs, according to a later genetic analysis. While some public TCRs were present in many individuals, most TCR sequences turned up only very rarely across donors. HLA typing was unavailable for some donors at each locus, so association tests used only the typed subset. A few of the identified cytomegalovirus-associated TCR beta chains were confirmed in vitro to be specific for cytomegalovirus antigens. In a later analysis, most CMV-associated TCR beta chains were found to appear HLA-restricted, with HLA associations seemingly driven largely by CMV exposure. In a later genetic analysis, a missense DCLRE1C variant was associated with V-gene and J-gene trimming of TCR beta chains, and the association was replicated in an independent cohort. A later analysis reported that several top co-occurrence clusters appeared linked to parvovirus B19, influenza, CMV and Epstein-Barr virus. Some IMGT-functional V segments, including TRBV6-2 and TRBV6-3, could not be told apart with the 87-base-pair reads, so those segments were excluded. An earlier analysis of 450 to 750 of the donors showed that most TCR beta V segments appeared in productive rearrangements either about 87% or about 30% of the time, which broadly matched IMGT annotations. In the study, around 150 TCR beta chains were listed as associated with cytomegalovirus. This cohort had only TCR beta chains sequenced, and the lack of alpha or paired-chain data limited which features could be detected. According to the authors, the approach could potentially be generalized to other disease states and immunological phenotypes. The only immune exposure information available for the cohort was CMV serostatus. Roughly 15 rarely observed V segments, including chromosome 9 orphons, were excluded from the earlier analysis of several hundred of the donors because counts were too low. A cluster of highly shared sequence variants was judged likely to be a technical artifact of the sequencing pipeline. Roughly uniform sequencing depth across donors was assumed in presence/absence analyses, although this assumption may not hold. The classifier was reported to diagnose cytomegalovirus status with high specificity and sensitivity in both the original cohort and the validation cohort. A further reported finding was that TCR beta sequences accurately predicted the HLA-A and HLA-B alleles for most subjects in the first cohort. Assigning TCR associations to individual alleles was difficult when HLA alleles, especially DR and DQ, strongly co-occurred. A later analysis found that HLA-associated TCR beta chains were more clonally expanded and had lower generation probabilities than equally common non-associated chains. At a false discovery rate of 0.05, a later analysis linked 15,000 to 20,000 TCR beta sequences to specific HLA alleles. A later analysis found that TCR association rates varied across HLA loci, with DRB1 alleles showing the most associated TCRs and HLA-C alleles the fewest. Correlated functional status among segregating V segments might reflect linkage disequilibrium, but an unknown experimental factor could not be ruled out.

Library generation was performed with the immunoSEQ multiplex PCR assay. For the multiplex PCR, a mixture combining 60 forward primers for TCR Vbeta segments and 13 reverse primers for TCR Jbeta segments was used. The CDR3 region of rearranged TCR beta genes was amplified from genomic DNA with a multiplex PCR assay. The Illumina HiSeq System was used to sequence the amplified TCR beta libraries as 87-base-pair reads. For the original study's pipeline: Across the roughly 700 repertoires, a later analysis counted approximately 83 million unique TCR beta chains, 9.5 million to 13 million of which were shared by at least two donors. Raw reads were error-corrected and collapsed into unique sequences with a nearest-neighbor algorithm that merged closely related sequences to remove PCR and sequencing errors. CDR3 sequences were aligned to IMGT reference sequences to assign V, D and J gene segments. For a sequence to be retained, a match of at least six nucleotides to both a V gene segment and a J gene segment was required. A rearrangement counted as productive if the CDR3 had no stop codons and remained in frame with V and J, and every other rearrangement counted as non-productive. Following IMGT convention, CDR3 was defined as the stretch from the second conserved V-encoded cysteine to the conserved J-encoded phenylalanine. The earlier analysis of roughly 590 of the donors excluded any sequence lacking an unambiguous match to a single V gene segment. In an earlier analysis of 450 to 750 of the donors, a V segment was called functional when productive rearrangements were above 56.7%, and segregating when the standard deviation between donors exceeded 5%. A statistical classification framework was built for diagnosing cytomegalovirus status from the catalog of TCR beta chain sequences. V and J gene assignment, in a later analysis, came from comparing TCR nucleotide sequences with IMGT/GENE-DB human TR gene sequences. In a later analysis, CDR3 sequences and most-parsimonious VDJ recombination scenarios were assigned using the TCRdist pipeline. In a later analysis, each TCR beta chain was defined by its CDR3 amino acid sequence together with its V-gene family, and reads without a unique V-gene family were excluded. In a later analysis, around 650 highly shared, low-generation-probability nucleotide sequences were removed to address suspected cross-contamination and a sequencing artifact. In a later analysis, a clonal expansion index was calculated for each public chain from normalized within-repertoire ranks of inferred template counts. In a later analysis, generation probabilities were computed using a VDJ recombination model fitted to out-of-frame rearrangements, and the results were checked against IGoR. Hypergeometric tests were used in a later analysis to score TCR-TCR, TCR-HLA and TCR-CMV co-occurrence, with a repertoire-size bias correction applied to the TCR pairs. A later analysis estimated false discovery rates by permuting HLA or CMV assignments 20 times. In a later analysis, co-occurring TCRs were grouped with DBSCAN, and TCRdist sequence similarity was added when clustering was performed within HLA-allele-positive subsets. Repertoires with fewer than 30,000 or more than 120,000 public chains, plus five repertoires with anomalous nucleotide sharing, were excluded from co-occurrence clustering. The clones in this table, taken by TCRdb from immuneACCESS, are in-frame only. Not every clone is retained; where verified, under half of the shortfall comes from an unresolved V gene, and the cause of the rest is unknown. D and trimming were read from the DNA, whereas the V and J calls and clone size are those reported in that table. The sample table contains 100,000 to 150,000 clones; only one count was recorded for roughly 83% of them. Around 18% of the sample rests with the top ten.

In total, 630 or so healthy bone marrow donors made up the cohort. All cohort members were sampled while nominally healthy, although unrecorded immune exposures were likely present. The donor was CMV seropositive and was included in the group of around 300 seropositive cohort members. A peripheral blood sample was collected from each donor, and TCR beta sequencing was performed on peripheral blood mononuclear cells. The Qiagen DNeasy Blood Extraction Kit was used to extract genomic DNA from the blood cell samples. The rearrangement joined TRBV7-9 to TRBJ2-7, with TRBD1 tentatively as D gene (6 bases match). This receptor was taken from a man between 18 and 35 years old in good health and CMV-seropositive. The source material was PBMCs. CDR3 protein: CASSLVLGGEQYF. The bases read TGTGCCAGCAGCTTGGTACTAGGGGGCGAGCAGTACTTC.